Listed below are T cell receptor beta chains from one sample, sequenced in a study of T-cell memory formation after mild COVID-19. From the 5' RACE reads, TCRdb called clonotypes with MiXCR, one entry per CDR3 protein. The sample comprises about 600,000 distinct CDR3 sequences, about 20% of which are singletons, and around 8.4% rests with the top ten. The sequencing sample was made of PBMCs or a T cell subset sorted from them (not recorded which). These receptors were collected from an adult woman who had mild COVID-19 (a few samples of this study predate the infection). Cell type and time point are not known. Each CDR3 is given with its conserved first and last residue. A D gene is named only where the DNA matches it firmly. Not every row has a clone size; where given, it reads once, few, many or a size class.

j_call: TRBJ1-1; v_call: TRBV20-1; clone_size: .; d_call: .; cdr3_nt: TGCAGTGCTAGACTTCGGAGGGGCACTGAAGCTTTCTTT; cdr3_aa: CSARLRRGTEAFF
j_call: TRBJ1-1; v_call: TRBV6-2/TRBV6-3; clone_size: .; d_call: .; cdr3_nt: TGTGCCAGCGGTTTAGGGGTCCCGAACACTGAAGCTTTCTTT; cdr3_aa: CASGLGVPNTEAFF
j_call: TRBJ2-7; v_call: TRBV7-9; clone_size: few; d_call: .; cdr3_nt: TGTGCCAGCAGCTTAGGAGCGGTCTCCTACGAGCAGTACTTC; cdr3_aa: CASSLGAVSYEQYF
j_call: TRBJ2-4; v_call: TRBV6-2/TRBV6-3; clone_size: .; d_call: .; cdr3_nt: TGTGCCAGCAGTTACCTACGGGGTGGGGTAACGCTAGCCAAAAACATTCAGTACTTC; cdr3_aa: CASSYLRGGVTLAKNIQYF
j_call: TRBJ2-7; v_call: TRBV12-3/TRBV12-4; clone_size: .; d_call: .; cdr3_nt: TGTGCCAGCAGGATAGATACAGGGATCTGTTCCTACGAGCAGTACTTC; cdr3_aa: CASRIDTGICSYEQYF
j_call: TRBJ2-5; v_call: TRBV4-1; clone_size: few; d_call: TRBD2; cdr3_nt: TGCGCCAGCAGCCAAGGACTAGCGGCGAAGTCGACCCAGTACTTC; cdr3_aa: CASSQGLAAKSTQYF
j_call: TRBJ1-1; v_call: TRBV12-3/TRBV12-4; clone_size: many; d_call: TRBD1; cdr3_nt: TGTGCCAGCAGTAGACAGGGGCAGAACACTGAAGCTTTCTTT; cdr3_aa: CASSRQGQNTEAFF
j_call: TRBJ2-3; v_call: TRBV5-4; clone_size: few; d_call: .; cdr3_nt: TGTGCCAGCAGCTTCCTCATATTAGGGGATACGCAGTATTTT; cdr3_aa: CASSFLILGDTQYF
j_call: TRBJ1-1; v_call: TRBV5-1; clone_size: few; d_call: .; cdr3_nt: TGCGCCAGCAGCTCAAACTCGGGGAGTGAAGCTTTCTTT; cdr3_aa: CASSSNSGSEAFF
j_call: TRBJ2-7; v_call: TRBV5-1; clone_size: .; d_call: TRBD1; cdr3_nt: TGCGCCAGCAGCCCGGGACAGGGGGGACCCTACGAGCAGTACTTC; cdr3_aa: CASSPGQGGPYEQYF
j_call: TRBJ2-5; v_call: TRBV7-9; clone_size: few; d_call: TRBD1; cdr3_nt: TGTGCCAGCAGCAAAGACAGGGTACGTCTTGACCCGAAAGAGCGGACCCAGTACTTC; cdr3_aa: CASSKDRVRLDPKERTQYF
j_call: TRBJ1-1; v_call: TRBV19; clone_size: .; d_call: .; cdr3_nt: TGTGCCAGTAGACAGGGTCTAACTGAAGCTTTCTTT; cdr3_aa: CASRQGLTEAFF
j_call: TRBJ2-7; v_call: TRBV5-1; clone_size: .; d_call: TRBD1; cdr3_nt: TGCGCCAGCAGCTTATGGGACAGGGGCCAACCCCAGCACTTC; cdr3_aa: CASSLWDRGQPQHF
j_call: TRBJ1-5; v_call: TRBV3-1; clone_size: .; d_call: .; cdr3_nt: TGTGCCAGCAGCCAGGGGGAGGAACAGCCCCAGCATTTT; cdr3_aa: CASSQGEEQPQHF
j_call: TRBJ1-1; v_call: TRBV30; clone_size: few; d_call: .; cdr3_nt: TGTGCCTGGAGGACCCCTGGGCAGGTAGTGAACACTGAAGCTTTCTTT; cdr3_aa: CAWRTPGQVVNTEAFF
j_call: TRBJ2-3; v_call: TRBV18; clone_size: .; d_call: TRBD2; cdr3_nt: TGTGCCAGCTCACCTTACGCGGGGGGCCCCAAGGATACGCAGTATTTT; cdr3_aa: CASSPYAGGPKDTQYF
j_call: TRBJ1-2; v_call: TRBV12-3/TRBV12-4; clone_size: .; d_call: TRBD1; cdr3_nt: TGTGCCAGCAGTCCCAGGGGGGGAGCCTCGGAGGGCTACACCTTC; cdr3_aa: CASSPRGGASEGYTF
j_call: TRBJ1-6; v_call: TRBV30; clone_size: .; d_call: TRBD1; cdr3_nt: TGTGCCTGGAACCAACAGGGGGCGCATTCACCCCTCCACTTT; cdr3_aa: CAWNQQGAHSPLHF
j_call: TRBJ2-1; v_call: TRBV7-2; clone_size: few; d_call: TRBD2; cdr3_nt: TGTGCCAGCAGCTTAGAGGGACTAGCGGCCTCCTACAATGAGCAGTTCTTC; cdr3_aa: CASSLEGLAASYNEQFF
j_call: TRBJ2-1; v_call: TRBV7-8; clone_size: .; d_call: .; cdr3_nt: TGTGCCAGCAGCCCTCATTCCAATGAGCAGTTCTTC; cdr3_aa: CASSPHSNEQFF
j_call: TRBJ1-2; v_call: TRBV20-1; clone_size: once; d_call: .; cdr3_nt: TGCAGTGCGGCAGACAAGAACTATGGCTACACCTTC; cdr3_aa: CSAADKNYGYTF
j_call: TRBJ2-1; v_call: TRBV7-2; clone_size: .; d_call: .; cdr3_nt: TGTGCCAGCAGTCAAATCGGAGACGGAAATAAGCAGTTCTTC; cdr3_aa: CASSQIGDGNKQFF
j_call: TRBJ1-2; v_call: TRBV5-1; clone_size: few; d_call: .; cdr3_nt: TGCGCCAGCAGTCCGGACAGCGACTTTGGCTACACCTTC; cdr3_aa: CASSPDSDFGYTF
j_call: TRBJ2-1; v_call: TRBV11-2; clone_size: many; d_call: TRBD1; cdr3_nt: TGTGCCAGCAGCTGGACAGGTAGCTCCTACAATGAGCAGTTCTTC; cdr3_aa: CASSWTGSSYNEQFF
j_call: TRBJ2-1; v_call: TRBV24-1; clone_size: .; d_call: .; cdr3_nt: TGTGCCACCACTGGGGGTTCCTACAATGAGCAGTTCTTC; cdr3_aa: CATTGGSYNEQFF
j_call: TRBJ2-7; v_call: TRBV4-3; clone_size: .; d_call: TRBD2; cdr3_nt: TGCGCCAGCAGCACCCGGACTAGCGGGACCCACGAGCAGTACTTC; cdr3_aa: CASSTRTSGTHEQYF
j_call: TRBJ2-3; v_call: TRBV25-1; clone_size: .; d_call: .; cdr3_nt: TGTGCCAGCAGTGAACCGGGACGGAGCACAGATACGCAGTATTTT; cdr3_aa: CASSEPGRSTDTQYF